What follows are 31 T cell receptor beta chains derived from one specimen sequenced in a study of T-cell memory formation after mild COVID-19. TCRdb recomputed calls from the 5' RACE reads with MiXCR, one row per CDR3 protein. The sample lists 300,000 to 400,000 distinct CDR3 sequences; around 30% were seen once. The sample taken for sequencing was PBMCs or a T cell subset sorted from them (not recorded which). These receptors came from an adult woman who had mild COVID-19 (a few samples of this study predate the infection). Cell type and time point are not known.

The chain recombines TRBV5-6 with TRBJ2-5; D may correspond to TRBD1 or TRBD2 (5 bases each). V was clipped by 2 bases and J by 0 bases, with 8 bases between them. The CDR3 has 14 residues. Germline V CDR1 and CDR2: SGHDT, YYEEEE. The CDR3 DNA follows: TGTGCCAGCAGCTTTGGGACGTACCAAGAGACCCAGTACTTC. This gives the protein CASSFGTYQETQYF.

This clonotype was counted ten times or more. The rearrangement joins TRBV29-1 to TRBJ1-2; 8 nucleotides agree with TRBD1. V gave up 4 bases and J gave up 3 bases; unmatched junction bases: 4. Germline V gene lookup returns CDR1 SQVTM and CDR2 ANQGSEA. This CDR3 is 13 amino acids long. DNA for the CDR3: TGCAGCGTTGGGACAGGGATTCACTATGGCTACACCTTC. Residues: CSVGTGIHYGYTF.

This clonotype was observed a few times. The chain employs TRBV20-1 and TRBJ2-2; unclear D gene. Germline values: CDR1 DFQATT, CDR2 SNEGSKA (reference sequence). The germline V and J ends were trimmed by 2 bases and 6 bases, with 13 bases remaining between them. The CDR3 covers 14 residues. The CDR3: CSARPLYRPGELFF. The CDR3 nucleotides are TGCAGTGCTAGACCCCTATACCGTCCCGGGGAGCTGTTTTTT.

This chain connects TRBV29-1 to TRBJ1-1; maybe TRBD1 (5 bases). CDR1 is SQVTM and CDR2 is ANQGSEA in the germline V gene. The CDR3 loop spans 13 amino acids. The V end lost 4 bases, the J end lost 3 bases, and 12 bases lay between the germline ends. This CDR3 reads CSVGDSRYTEAFF. Here the CDR3 DNA reads TGCAGCGTTGGTGACAGCCGCTACACTGAAGCTTTCTTT.

The chain combines TRBV7-3 with TRBJ2-3, with 9 bases fitting TRBD2. Trimming removed 1 base from V and 5 bases from J; junction bases left unmatched: 7. Germline-derived CDR1 and CDR2 are SGHTA and FQGTGA. CDR3 length: 16 residues. This CDR3 is CASSLRGGGARDTQYF. The DNA of the CDR3 is TGTGCCAGCAGCTTAAGGGGCGGGGGGGCAAGAGATACGCAGTATTTT.

V is TRBV30 and J is TRBJ1-1; D is possibly TRBD1 (5 bases). The CDR3 covers 15 residues. Germline CDR1 is GTSNPN and CDR2 is SVGIG (reference sequence). The germline V and J ends were trimmed by 5 bases and 0 bases, with 16 bases remaining between them. The CDR3, as DNA: TGTGCCTGGTGGGGACGTAATGGAATGAACACTGAAGCTTTCTTT. This encodes CAWWGRNGMNTEAFF.

CDR3 sequence reads: CASSLVSGSTEAFF. The CDR3 coding sequence is TGTGCCAGCAGCTTAGTCTCGGGGAGCACTGAAGCTTTCTTT. V is TRBV7-9 and J is TRBJ1-1, with no clear D. From germline, CDR1 is SEHNR and CDR2 FQNEAQ (reference sequence). The length of the CDR3 is 14 residues. V lost 1 base and J 4 bases, leaving 10 bases between the germline ends.

The V call is TRBV10-3, the J call TRBJ2-3, with no clear D. The CDR3 runs to 11 residues. Germline lookup yields CDR1 ENHRY and CDR2 SYGVKD. With 10 bases removed from V and 5 bases from J, the gap between germline ends came to 10 bases. The DNA of the CDR3 is TGTGCCACCTTGACGGGAGATACGCAGTATTTT. Its translation is CATLTGDTQYF.

J is TRBJ2-5 and V is TRBV20-1; either TRBD1 or TRBD2 may supply D (6 bases each). The CDR3 length is 14 residues. The V end lost 2 bases, the J end lost 4 bases, and 14 bases lay between the germline ends. Germline CDR1 DFQATT, CDR2 SNEGSKA (reference sequence). As DNA, the CDR3 is TGCAGTGCTAGACCTTTAGGGGGAGGAGAGACCCAGTACTTC. Translating it yields CSARPLGGGETQYF.

The sample holds a few counts of this clonotype. The chain carries TRBV30 and TRBJ2-3; no clear D gene. V lost 2 bases, J lost 0 bases, and 9 bases lay in between. CDR1 and CDR2 (germline): GTSNPN, SVGIG (reference sequence). The CDR3 totals 14 residues. The CDR3, as DNA: TGTGCCTGGAGTCACGAAGGGAGCACAGATACGCAGTATTTT. Its protein is CAWSHEGSTDTQYF. The full variable domain, with the rest looked up from reference TRBV30 and TRBJ2-3, is SQTIHQWPATLVQPVGSPLSLECTVEGTSNPNLYWYRQAAGRGLQLLFYSVGIGQISSEVPQNLSASRPQDRQFILSSKKLLLSDSGFYLCAWSHEGSTDTQYFGPGTRLTVL.

The V and J genes are TRBV20-1 and TRBJ1-5; a possible D gene is TRBD1 (5 bases). V gave up 0 bases and J gave up 4 bases, with 13 bases separating them. The CDR3 length is 15 residues. Germline values: CDR1 DFQATT, CDR2 SNEGSKA (reference sequence). In nucleotides, the CDR3 is TGCAGTGCTAGAGATGGCAGGGCGATAAATCAGCCCCAGCATTTT. Residues: CSARDGRAINQPQHF.

The V and J genes are TRBV20-1 and TRBJ2-3; 7 bases agree with TRBD2. CDR1 is DFQATT, CDR2 SNEGSKA, per germline (reference sequence). CDR3 length: 11 amino acids. The trim removed 3 bases at V and 11 bases at J, leaving 5 bases unmatched. The CDR3 DNA reads TGCAGTGCTAGTAGTTCGGGGGGGCAGTATTTT. It yields the protein CSASSSGGQYF.

This clonotype has a handful of counts. V and J are TRBV24-1 and TRBJ2-2; 7 bases map to TRBD1. Germline CDR1 is KGHDR and CDR2 is SFDVKD. The CDR3 runs to 17 residues. V was pared by 0 bases and J by 5 bases, with 8 bases of the junction left unmatched. The CDR3 region has the DNA TGTGCCACCAGTGATTTGGGGACAGCCGAACAGACCGGGGAGCTGTTTTTT. As protein: CATSDLGTAEQTGELFF.

CDR3: CASSLGSGQTGYTF. The CDR3 nucleotides read TGTGCCAGCAGTTTAGGATCCGGACAGACCGGCTACACCTTC. This chain connects TRBV12-3 or TRBV12-4 to TRBJ1-2; D is perhaps TRBD1 (6 bases). The V end lost 1 base, the J end lost 8 bases, and 14 bases lay between the germline ends. This CDR3 has 14 residues.

V gene TRBV11-2 combines with J gene TRBJ2-7; D is possibly TRBD1 (6 bases). This CDR3 is 17 amino acids long. Germline V gene lookup returns CDR1 SGHAT and CDR2 FQNNGV. Trimming shortened V by 1 base and J by 2 bases, and 18 bases separated the two germline ends. CDR3 nucleotide sequence: TGTGCCAGCAGCTTAGGGGGGCAAGCGACTGATACCTACGAGCAGTACTTC. Its protein is CASSLGGQATDTYEQYF.

The chain combines TRBV7-6 with TRBJ2-3, with D unclear. This CDR3 comprises 13 residues. Trimming cost V 5 bases and J 6 bases, with 12 bases left between them. Germline-derived CDR1 and CDR2 are SGHVS and FNYEAQ. The CDR3 DNA sequence: TGTGCCAGCAGCATAGGGTTTTTGGATACGCAGTATTTT. Protein sequence: CASSIGFLDTQYF.

This clonotype was counted between two and nine times. The chain uses TRBV6-1 and TRBJ2-3; TRBD2 matches at 12 bases. In germline, CDR1 is MNHNS, CDR2 SASEGT. V lost 0 bases to trimming and J lost 5 bases; unmatched junction nucleotides: 3. CDR3 length: 16 residues. For the CDR3, the DNA is TGTGCCAGCAGTGAAGCCCAGGGACTAGCGGGAGATACGCAGTATTTT. Protein product: CASSEAQGLAGDTQYF.

This rearrangement joins TRBV24-1 to TRBJ1-2, with D hard to call. This CDR3 comprises 13 residues. Trimming pared 4 bases from V and 4 bases from J, leaving 9 bases between. Germline CDR1 reads KGHDR; CDR2 reads SFDVKD. DNA of the CDR3: TGTGCCACCAGTGACCTGGGATCCTATGGCTACACCTTC. Protein sequence: CATSDLGSYGYTF.

This clonotype turned up a few times. CDR3 region: CSAAPGGAPDTQYF. The CDR3 DNA is TGCAGCGCCGCCCCCGGGGGGGCTCCAGATACGCAGTATTTT. The chain uses TRBV29-1 and TRBJ2-3, with 8 positions matching TRBD2. CDR3 size: 14 residues. Germline loops: CDR1 SQVTM, CDR2 ANQGSEA. V gave up 7 bases and J gave up 4 bases; unmatched junction bases: 10.

V is TRBV6-6 and J is TRBJ2-3; TRBD2 agrees at 7 bases. CDR3 length: 17 amino acids. Germline V gene data show CDR1 as MNHNY and CDR2 as SVGAGI (reference sequence). V shed 0 bases, J shed 2 bases, and the junction held 8 bases outside the gene matches. CDR3 DNA: TGTGCCAGCAGTTACTCCGGGTACGGGGGGAACACAGATACGCAGTATTTT. This codes for CASSYSGYGGNTDTQYF.

The chain links TRBV5-1 to TRBJ1-2; 7 nucleotides agree with TRBD1. This CDR3 comprises 15 residues. Trimming cost V 4 bases and J 3 bases; bases outside gene matches: 9. Germline V CDR1 and CDR2: SGHRS, YFSETQ. The CDR3 is CASSKQGQSDYGYTF. Here the CDR3 DNA reads TGCGCCAGCAGCAAGCAGGGACAGTCTGACTATGGCTACACCTTC.

The chain combines TRBV19 with TRBJ2-1; the match to TRBD1 covers 7 bases. J was trimmed by 8 bases and V by 6 bases; bases with no gene match: 13. Germline CDR1 is LNHDA and CDR2 is SQIVND (reference sequence). This CDR3 comprises 15 residues. This CDR3 is CASSRGGRGRDEQFF. CDR3 nucleotide sequence: TGTGCCAGTAGCCGAGGGGGCAGGGGTCGGGATGAGCAGTTCTTC.

This chain joins TRBV5-5 and TRBJ1-1, with unresolved D. Looked up from germline, CDR1 is SGHKS and CDR2 is YYEKEE (reference sequence). V was shortened by 1 base and J by 7 bases, with 8 bases between the two germline ends. The CDR3 covers 12 residues. CDR3 amino acids: CASSLTHREAFF. CDR3 DNA sequence: TGTGCCAGCAGCTTGACACACCGTGAAGCTTTCTTT.

The chain has TRBV20-1 and TRBJ2-5; 9 bases agree with TRBD2. There are 13 residues in the CDR3. Germline values: CDR1 DFQATT, CDR2 SNEGSKA (reference sequence). V lost 8 bases and J lost 5; bases outside the gene matches: 9. The CDR3 DNA reads as TGCAGTCTAGCGGGACCCCCTAGTGAGACCCAGTACTTC. Translated: CSLAGPPSETQYF.

The V call is TRBV13, the J call TRBJ1-2; D unclear. With 4 bases removed from V and 1 base from J, the gap between germline ends came to 13 bases. This CDR3 has 15 amino acids. Germline V gene data show CDR1 as PRHDT and CDR2 as FYEKMQ (reference sequence). The CDR3 bases are TGTGCCAGCAGCTCAAGCAGGCTCCTTAACTATGGCTACACCTTC. It translates to CASSSSRLLNYGYTF. The full variable domain, completed using reference TRBV13 and TRBJ1-2, is AAGVIQSPRHLIKEKRETATLKCYPIPRHDTVYWYQQGPGQDPQFLISFYEKMQSDKGSIPDRFSAQQFSDYHSELNMSSLELGDSALYFCASSSSRLLNYGYTFGSGTRLTVV.

The rearrangement uses TRBV5-1 and TRBJ1-4; D is undetermined. The germline CDR1 and CDR2 sequences are SGHRS and YFSETQ. The CDR3 runs 16 residues. V gave up 0 bases and J gave up 2 bases, with 11 bases separating them. CDR3 region: CASSLVTRGTNEKLFF. In DNA, the CDR3 is TGCGCCAGCAGCTTGGTGACGCGTGGGACTAATGAAAAACTGTTTTTT. Using reference TRBV5-1 and TRBJ1-4 for the parts outside the CDR3, the full variable domain is KAGVTQTPRYLIKTRGQQVTLSCSPISGHRSVSWYQQTPGQGLQFLFEYFSETQRNKGNFPGRFSGRQFSNSRSEMNVSTLELGDSALYLCASSLVTRGTNEKLFFGSGTQLSVL.

This clonotype was seen a single time. V and J are TRBV6-2 or TRBV6-3 and TRBJ1-1; D is unresolved. Germline-derived CDR1 and CDR2 are MNHEY and SVGEGT. The CDR3 covers 14 residues. V was clipped by 4 bases and J by 4 bases, with 13 bases between them. CDR3 nucleotide sequence: TGTGCCAGCAGTTCTTCTGGGAGTAGCACTGAAGCTTTCTTT. Translating it yields CASSSSGSSTEAFF.

The chain carries TRBV11-1 and TRBJ2-5; D is perhaps TRBD1 (6 bases). V lost 1 base to trimming and J lost 1 base, with 10 bases between them. The CDR3 has 15 amino acids. Germline assignment: CDR1 SGHAT and CDR2 FQDESV (reference sequence). The CDR3 coding sequence is TGTGCCAGCAGCTTAGTGGACAGAAGCCAAGAGACCCAGTACTTC. This translates into CASSLVDRSQETQYF.

In its sample, this clonotype was seen a few times. This chain joins TRBV27 and TRBJ2-5, with a weak D call TRBD2 (7 bases). Trimming removed 5 bases from V and 2 bases from J, with 15 bases in between. The CDR3 has 15 residues. Looked up from germline, CDR1 is MNHEY and CDR2 is SMNVEV (reference sequence). CDR3 coding DNA: TGTGCCAGCAGTGCCTCGGGGGGCCCTCAAGAGACCCAGTACTTC. Encoded protein: CASSASGGPQETQYF.

The chain is built from TRBV3-1 and TRBJ2-1; D might be TRBD2 (5 bases). This CDR3 is 11 amino acids long. Trimming removed 1 base from V and 15 bases from J, with 10 bases in between. CDR1 and CDR2 (germline): LGHDT, YNNKEL (reference sequence). The CDR3 is CASSQAGSGFF. The CDR3 nucleotides read TGTGCCAGCAGCCAAGCGGGGTCGGGGTTCTTC.

The rearrangement links TRBV12-3 or TRBV12-4 to TRBJ2-3; 8 bases are a match to TRBD2. V lost 6 bases, J lost 13 bases, and 18 bases stayed unmatched. The CDR3 runs to 15 residues. CDR3: CASSPTGTSHTQEYF. In DNA, the CDR3 is TGTGCCAGCAGCCCTACCGGGACTAGTCACACCCAGGAGTATTTT.